This T cell receptor (beta chain) was found in a study of shared clonotypes between healthy human individuals. On the study more broadly: Three plates each covered CD4 naive and memory; CD8 naive two, CD8 memory one.

The data were produced by immunoSEQ multiplex PCR, yet TCRdb's version contains in-frame clones alone and is incomplete. The top ten hold about 0.34% of the sample, which has roughly 1.4 million clones, 98% seen once. This clone has just one count. The TCR was taken from a man under 40 in good health. Sequencing was performed on naive CD4+ T cells sorted from blood. Noted subset: CD45RA+ positively selected.

The CDR3 sequence is CASSERGGGYEQYF. DNA of the CDR3: TGTGCCAGCAGTGAGCGGGGGGGAGGATACGAGCAGTACTTC. The genes are TRBV6-1 and TRBJ2-7; 9 positions match TRBD2. V shed 3 bases and J 4 bases; nucleotides not matched to a gene: 4. Germline V gene sequence: CDR1 MNHNS, CDR2 SASEGT. The CDR3 totals 14 residues.